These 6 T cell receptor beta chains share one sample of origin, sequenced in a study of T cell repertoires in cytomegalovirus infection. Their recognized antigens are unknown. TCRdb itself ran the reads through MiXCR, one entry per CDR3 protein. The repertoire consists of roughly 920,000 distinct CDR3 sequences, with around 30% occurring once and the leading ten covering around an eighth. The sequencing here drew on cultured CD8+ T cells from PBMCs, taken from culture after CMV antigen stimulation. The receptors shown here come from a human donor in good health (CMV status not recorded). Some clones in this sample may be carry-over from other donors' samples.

This chain's CDR3 is CVSSPGGEKLFF. The CDR3 DNA sequence: TGTGTTAGCAGCCCCGGGGGTGAAAAACTGTTTTTT. This chain connects TRBV7-6 to TRBJ1-4; D might be TRBD1 (5 bases). Germline-derived CDR1 and CDR2 are SGHVS and FNYEAQ. The CDR3 is made up of 12 amino acids.

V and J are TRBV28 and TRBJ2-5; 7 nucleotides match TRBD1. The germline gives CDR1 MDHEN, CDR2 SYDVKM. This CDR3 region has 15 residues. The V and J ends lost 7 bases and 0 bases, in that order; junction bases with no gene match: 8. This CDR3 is CASNADRVYQETQYF. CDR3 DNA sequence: TGTGCCAGCAACGCCGACAGGGTTTACCAAGAGACCCAGTACTTC.

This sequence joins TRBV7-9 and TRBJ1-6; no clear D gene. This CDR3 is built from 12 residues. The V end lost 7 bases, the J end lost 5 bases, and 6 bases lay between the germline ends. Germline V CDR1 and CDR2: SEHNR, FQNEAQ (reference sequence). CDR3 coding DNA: TGTGCCAGCAACCTCAATAATTCACCCCTCCACTTT. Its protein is CASNLNNSPLHF.

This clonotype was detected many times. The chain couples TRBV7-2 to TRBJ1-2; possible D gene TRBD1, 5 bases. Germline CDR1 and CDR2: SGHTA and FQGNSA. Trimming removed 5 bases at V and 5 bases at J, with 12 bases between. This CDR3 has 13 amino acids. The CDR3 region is CASSPGPSYGYTF. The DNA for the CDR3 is TGTGCCAGCAGCCCGGGACCGTCGTATGGCTACACCTTC.

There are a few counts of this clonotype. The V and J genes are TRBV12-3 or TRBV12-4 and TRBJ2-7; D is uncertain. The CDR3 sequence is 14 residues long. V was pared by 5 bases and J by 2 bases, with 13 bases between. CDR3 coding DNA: TGTGCCAGCAGTCCGCCCACTGATCCCTACGAGCAGTACTTC. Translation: CASSPPTDPYEQYF.

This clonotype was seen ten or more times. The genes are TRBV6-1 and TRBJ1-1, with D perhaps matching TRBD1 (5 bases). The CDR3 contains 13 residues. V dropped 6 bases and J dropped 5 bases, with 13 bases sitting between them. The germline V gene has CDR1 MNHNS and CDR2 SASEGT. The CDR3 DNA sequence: TGTGCCAGCAGCAACAGGACGGGGACTGAAGCTTTCTTT. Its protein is CASSNRTGTEAFF.